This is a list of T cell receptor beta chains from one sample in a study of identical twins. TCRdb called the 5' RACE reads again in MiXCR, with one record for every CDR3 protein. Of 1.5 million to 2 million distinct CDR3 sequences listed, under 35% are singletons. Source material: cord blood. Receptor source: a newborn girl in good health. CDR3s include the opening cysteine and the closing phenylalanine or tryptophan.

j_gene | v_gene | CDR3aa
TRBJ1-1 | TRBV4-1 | CASSQDPTEAFF
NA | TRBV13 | CASSLGSGSYRETQYF
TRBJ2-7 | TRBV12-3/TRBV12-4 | CANSRLGYEQYF
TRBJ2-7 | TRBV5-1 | CASSQGITYEQYF
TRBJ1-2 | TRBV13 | CASSPSGGTHYGYTF
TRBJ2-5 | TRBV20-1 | CSARDMGLAGGARRQETQYF
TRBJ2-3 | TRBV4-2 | CASSQEWRGSTDTQYF
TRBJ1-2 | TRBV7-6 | CASSPQGARYGYTF
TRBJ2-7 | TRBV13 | CASSPAGNYEQYF
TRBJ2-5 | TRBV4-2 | CASSHRILSGGAGETQYF
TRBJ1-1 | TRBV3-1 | CASSHHRGTEAFF
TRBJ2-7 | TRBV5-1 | CASSNGGTSYEQYF
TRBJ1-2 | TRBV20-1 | CSARSIANYGYTF
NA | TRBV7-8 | CASSLEGGRAFYNEQYF
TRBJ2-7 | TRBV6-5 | CASSYDTLQNEQYF
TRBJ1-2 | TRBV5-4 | CVSSTTGGYGYTF
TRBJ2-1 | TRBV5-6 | CASTLQVENEQFF
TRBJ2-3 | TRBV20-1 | CSARAGGPKDTQYF
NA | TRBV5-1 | CASRLAAVDEQYF
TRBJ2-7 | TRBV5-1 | CASSWNRLYEQYF
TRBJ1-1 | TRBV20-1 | CSARDPTNTEAFF
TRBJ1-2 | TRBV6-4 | CASSERTEYGYTF
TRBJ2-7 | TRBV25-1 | CASIGGHEQYF
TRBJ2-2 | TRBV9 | CASSPKRLNTGELFF
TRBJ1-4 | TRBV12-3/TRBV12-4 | CASSPSRGAHEKLFF
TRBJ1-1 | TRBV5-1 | CASSLTDRANTEAFF
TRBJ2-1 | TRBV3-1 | CASSQDTASYNEQFF